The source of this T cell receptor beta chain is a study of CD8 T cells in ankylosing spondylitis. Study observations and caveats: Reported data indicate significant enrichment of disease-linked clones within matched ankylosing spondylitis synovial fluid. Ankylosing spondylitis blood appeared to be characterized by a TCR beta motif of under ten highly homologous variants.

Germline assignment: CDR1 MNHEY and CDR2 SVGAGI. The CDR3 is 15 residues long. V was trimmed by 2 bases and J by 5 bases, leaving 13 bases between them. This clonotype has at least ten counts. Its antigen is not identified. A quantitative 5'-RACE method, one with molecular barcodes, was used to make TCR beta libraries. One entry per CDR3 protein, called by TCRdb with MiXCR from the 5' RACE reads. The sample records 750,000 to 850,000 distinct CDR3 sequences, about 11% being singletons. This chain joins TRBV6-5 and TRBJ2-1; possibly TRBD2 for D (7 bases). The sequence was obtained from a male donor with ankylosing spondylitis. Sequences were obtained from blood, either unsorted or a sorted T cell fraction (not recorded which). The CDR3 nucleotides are TGTGCCAGCAGTTACGGGGCGGGGGCAAACAATGAGCAGTTCTTC. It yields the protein CASSYGAGANNEQFF.